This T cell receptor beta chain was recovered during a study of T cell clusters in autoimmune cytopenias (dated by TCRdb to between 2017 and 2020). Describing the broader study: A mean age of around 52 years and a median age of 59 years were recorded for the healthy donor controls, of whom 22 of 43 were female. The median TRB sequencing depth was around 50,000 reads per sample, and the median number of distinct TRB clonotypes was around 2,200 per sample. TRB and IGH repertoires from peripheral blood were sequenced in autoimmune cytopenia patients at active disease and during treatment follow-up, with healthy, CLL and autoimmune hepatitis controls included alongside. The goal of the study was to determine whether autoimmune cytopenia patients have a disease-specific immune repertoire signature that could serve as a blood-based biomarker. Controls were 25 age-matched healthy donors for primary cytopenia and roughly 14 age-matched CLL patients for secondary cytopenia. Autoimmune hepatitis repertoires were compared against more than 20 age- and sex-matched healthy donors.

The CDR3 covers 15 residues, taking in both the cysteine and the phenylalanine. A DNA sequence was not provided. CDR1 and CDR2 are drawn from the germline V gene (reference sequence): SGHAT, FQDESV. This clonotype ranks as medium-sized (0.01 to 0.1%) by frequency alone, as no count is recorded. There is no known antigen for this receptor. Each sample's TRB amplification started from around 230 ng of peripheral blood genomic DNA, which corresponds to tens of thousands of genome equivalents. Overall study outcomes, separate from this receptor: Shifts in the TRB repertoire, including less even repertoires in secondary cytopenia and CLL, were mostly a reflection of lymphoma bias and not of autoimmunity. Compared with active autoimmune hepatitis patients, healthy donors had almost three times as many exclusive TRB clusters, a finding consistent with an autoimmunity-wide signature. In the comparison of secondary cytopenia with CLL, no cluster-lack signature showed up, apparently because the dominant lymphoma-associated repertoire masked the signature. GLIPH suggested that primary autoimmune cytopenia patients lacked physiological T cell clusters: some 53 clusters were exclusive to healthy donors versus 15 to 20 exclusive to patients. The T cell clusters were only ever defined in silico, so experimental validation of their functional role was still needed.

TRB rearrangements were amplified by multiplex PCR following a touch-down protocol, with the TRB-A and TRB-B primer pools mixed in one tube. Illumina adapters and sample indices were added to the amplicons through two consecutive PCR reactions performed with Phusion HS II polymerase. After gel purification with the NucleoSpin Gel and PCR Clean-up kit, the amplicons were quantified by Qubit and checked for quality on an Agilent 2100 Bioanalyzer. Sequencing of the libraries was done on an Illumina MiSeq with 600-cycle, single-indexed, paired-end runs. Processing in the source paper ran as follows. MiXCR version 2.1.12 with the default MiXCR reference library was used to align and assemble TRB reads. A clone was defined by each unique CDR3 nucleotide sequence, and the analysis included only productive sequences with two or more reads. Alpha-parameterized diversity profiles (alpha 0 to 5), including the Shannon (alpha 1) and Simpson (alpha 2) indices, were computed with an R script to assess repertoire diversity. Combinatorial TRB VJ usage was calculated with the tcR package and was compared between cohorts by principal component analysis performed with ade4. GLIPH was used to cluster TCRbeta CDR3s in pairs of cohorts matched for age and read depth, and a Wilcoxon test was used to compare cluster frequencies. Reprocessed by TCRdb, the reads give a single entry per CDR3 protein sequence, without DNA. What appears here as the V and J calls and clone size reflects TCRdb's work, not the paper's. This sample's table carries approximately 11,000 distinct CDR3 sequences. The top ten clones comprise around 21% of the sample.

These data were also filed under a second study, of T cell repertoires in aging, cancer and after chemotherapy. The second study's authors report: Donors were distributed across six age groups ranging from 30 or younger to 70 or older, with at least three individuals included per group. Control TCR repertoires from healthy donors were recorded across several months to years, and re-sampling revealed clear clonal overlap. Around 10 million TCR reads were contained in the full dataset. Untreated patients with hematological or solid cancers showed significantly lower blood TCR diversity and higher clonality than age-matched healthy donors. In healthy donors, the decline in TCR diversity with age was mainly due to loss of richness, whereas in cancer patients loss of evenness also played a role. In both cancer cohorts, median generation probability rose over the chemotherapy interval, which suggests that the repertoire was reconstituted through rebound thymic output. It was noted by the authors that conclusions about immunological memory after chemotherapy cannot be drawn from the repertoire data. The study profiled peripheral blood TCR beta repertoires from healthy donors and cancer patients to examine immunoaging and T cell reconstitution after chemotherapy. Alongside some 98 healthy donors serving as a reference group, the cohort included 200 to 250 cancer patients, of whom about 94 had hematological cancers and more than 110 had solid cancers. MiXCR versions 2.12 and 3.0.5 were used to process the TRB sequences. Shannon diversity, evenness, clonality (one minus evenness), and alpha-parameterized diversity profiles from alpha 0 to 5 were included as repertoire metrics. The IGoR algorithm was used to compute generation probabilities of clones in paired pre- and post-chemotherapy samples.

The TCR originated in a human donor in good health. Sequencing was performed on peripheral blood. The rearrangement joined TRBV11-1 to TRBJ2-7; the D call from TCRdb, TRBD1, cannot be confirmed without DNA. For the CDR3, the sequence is CASSPIRDRSYEQYF.